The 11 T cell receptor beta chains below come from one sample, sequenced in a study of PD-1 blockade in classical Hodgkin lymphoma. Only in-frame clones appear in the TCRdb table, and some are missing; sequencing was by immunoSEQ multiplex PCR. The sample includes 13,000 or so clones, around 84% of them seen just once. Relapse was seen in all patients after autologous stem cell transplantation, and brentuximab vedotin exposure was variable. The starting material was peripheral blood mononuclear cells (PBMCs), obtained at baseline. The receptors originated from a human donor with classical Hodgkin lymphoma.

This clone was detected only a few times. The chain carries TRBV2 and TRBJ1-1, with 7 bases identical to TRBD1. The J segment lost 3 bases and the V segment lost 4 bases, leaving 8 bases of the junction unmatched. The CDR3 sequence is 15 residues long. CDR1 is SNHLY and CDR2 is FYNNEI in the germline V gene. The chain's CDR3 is CASSVGTELYTEAFF. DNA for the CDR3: TGTGCCAGCAGTGTCGGGACAGAGCTTTACACTGAAGCTTTCTTT.

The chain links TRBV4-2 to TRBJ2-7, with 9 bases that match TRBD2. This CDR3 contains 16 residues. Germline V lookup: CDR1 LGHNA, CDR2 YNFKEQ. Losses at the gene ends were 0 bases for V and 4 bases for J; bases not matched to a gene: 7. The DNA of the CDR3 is TGTGCCAGCAGCCAAGATGCGGCTAGCGGGGAGTACGAGCAGTACTTC. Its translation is CASSQDAASGEYEQYF.

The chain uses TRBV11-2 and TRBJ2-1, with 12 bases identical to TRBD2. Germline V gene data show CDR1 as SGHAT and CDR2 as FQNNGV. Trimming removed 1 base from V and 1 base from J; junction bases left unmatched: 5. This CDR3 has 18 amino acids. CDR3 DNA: TGTGCCAGCAGCTTAGGACTAGCGGGAGCATTATCCTACAATGAGCAGTTCTTC. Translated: CASSLGLAGALSYNEQFF.

For the CDR3, the DNA is TGTGCCAGCAGACCCGGACAGGGAAATTCACCCCTCCACTTT. It specifies CASRPGQGNSPLHF. V and J are TRBV6-1 and TRBJ1-6, with 8 bases lining up with TRBD1. Germline CDR1 and CDR2: MNHNS and SASEGT. There are 14 residues in the CDR3. The J segment lost 7 bases and the V segment lost 6 bases, leaving 5 bases of the junction unmatched.

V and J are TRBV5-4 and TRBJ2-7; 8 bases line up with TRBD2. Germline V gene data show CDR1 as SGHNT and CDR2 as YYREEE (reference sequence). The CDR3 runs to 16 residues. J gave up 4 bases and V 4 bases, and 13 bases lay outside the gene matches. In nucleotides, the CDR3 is TGTGCCAGCAGCCCTCGAGCCGCGGGAGGCCCGTACGAGCAGTACTTC. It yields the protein CASSPRAAGGPYEQYF.

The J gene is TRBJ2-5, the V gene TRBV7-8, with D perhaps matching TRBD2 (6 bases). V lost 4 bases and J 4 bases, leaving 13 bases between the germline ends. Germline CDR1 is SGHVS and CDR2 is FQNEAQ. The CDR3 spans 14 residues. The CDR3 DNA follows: TGTGCCAGCAGCTGGTCGGGAGATGGAGAGACCCAGTACTTC. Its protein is CASSWSGDGETQYF.

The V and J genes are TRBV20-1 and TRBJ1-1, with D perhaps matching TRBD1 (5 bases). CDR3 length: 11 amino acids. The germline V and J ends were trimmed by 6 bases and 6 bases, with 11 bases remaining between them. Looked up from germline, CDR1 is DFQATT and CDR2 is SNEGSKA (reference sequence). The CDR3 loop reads CSAPGRAEAFF. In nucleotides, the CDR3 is TGCAGTGCGCCAGGGAGGGCTGAAGCTTTCTTT.

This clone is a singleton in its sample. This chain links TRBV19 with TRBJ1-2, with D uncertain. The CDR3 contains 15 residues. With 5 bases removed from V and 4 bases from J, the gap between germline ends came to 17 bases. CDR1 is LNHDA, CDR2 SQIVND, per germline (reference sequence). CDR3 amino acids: CASSCKNRRTYGYTF. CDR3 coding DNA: TGTGCCAGTAGTTGTAAGAATCGAAGGACCTATGGCTACACCTTC.

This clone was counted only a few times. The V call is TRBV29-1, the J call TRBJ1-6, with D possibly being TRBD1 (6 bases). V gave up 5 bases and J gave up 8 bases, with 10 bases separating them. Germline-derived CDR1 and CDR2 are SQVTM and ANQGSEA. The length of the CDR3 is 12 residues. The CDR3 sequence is CSVRRGDSPLHF. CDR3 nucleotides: TGCAGCGTTCGCAGGGGTGATTCACCCCTCCACTTT. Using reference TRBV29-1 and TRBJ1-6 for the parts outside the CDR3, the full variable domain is SAVISQKPSRDICQRGTSLTIQCQVDSQVTMMFWYRQQPGQSLTLIATANQGSEATYESGFVIDKFPISRPNLTFSTLTVSNMSPEDSSIYLCSVRRGDSPLHFGNGTRLTVT.

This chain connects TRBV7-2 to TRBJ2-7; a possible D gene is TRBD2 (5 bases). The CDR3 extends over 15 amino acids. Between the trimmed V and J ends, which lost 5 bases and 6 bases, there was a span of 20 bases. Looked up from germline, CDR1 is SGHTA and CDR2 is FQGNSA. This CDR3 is CASSPMSGLEGEQYF. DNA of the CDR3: TGTGCCAGCAGCCCCATGTCCGGACTCGAGGGCGAGCAGTACTTC.

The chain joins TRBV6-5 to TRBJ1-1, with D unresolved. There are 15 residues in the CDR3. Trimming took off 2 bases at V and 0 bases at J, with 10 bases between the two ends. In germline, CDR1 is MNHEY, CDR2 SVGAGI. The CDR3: CASSYRGRMNTEAFF. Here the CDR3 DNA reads TGTGCCAGCAGTTACCGTGGGAGAATGAACACTGAAGCTTTCTTT.